This paragraph covers one T cell receptor beta chain sequence. The immunoSEQ assay was v3.0, run at survey level. The method was immunoSEQ multiplex PCR; TCRdb's version includes in-frame clones alone and lacks a portion of them. The profile shows about 11,000 clones, more than 85% of them singletons. The data are from a study of long-term antiretroviral therapy in people with HIV. Germline CDR1 SQVTM, CDR2 ANQGSEA. The CDR3 totals 11 residues. V was trimmed by 6 bases and J by 8 bases, leaving 10 bases between them. V is TRBV29-1 and J is TRBJ1-4, with a possible D match to TRBD1 (6 bases). The sequencing here drew on unsorted PBMCs, taken 0.2 years before starting antiretroviral therapy. The sequence was obtained from a woman aged 40 to 55 with HIV. The CDR3: CSVDDREKLFF. CDR3 DNA sequence: TGCAGCGTGGACGACAGGGAAAAACTGTTTTTT.